This record covers a single TCR beta chain. Study processing details: Estimates of nucleated cell counts were drawn from the amplification of reference gene primers. Profiled with immunoSEQ multiplex PCR; TCRdb holds only in-frame clones, not every one. That table is the source of V, J and clone size, and D and trimming were worked out from the DNA. This sample yields more than 40,000 clones, of which 84% are seen a single time; about 4.3% belongs to the top ten. The sample belongs to a study of blood T cell repertoires in COVID-19. Study background: Sample material is recorded as cDNA or gDNA derived from T cells, B-cell-depleted T cells, or PBMCs.

Germline assignment: CDR1 SGHNT and CDR2 YYREEE (reference sequence). The CDR3 consists of 16 residues. V lost 0 bases to trimming and J lost 4 bases, with 16 bases between them. The origin of this receptor is a man aged 45 to 65 with active COVID-19. The source material was peripheral blood. The rearrangement joins TRBV5-4 to TRBJ1-2; no definite D call. The CDR3 region has the DNA TGTGCCAGCAGCTTGGACGCACACCGCCTTCCCTATGGCTACACCTTC. Protein: CASSLDAHRLPYGYTF. Full variable domain (remainder filled in from reference TRBV5-4 and TRBJ1-2): ETGVTQSPTHLIKTRGQQVTLRCSSQSGHNTVSWYQQALGQGPQFIFQYYREEENGRGNFPPRFSGLQFPNYSSELNVNALELDDSALYLCASSLDAHRLPYGYTFGSGTRLTVV.